The 16 T cell receptor beta chains in this list originate from one sample, sequenced in a study of cytomegalovirus exposure and HLA in healthy donors. The PCR was carried out with 60 Vbeta primers and 13 Jbeta primers. The assay was immunoSEQ multiplex PCR, and TCRdb's table has in-frame clones only and misses some. In the table there are tens of thousands of clones, approximately 80% of which are singletons. Sequencing was done on a sample of PBMCs. Every receptor here comes from a man aged 45-65 years in good health and CMV-seronegative.

The rearrangement links TRBV6-5 to TRBJ2-7; 9 bases match TRBD1. The CDR3 is 15 residues long. V trimming: 0 bases; J trimming: 2 bases; junction bases outside the gene matches: 2. CDR1 is MNHEY, CDR2 SVGAGI, per germline. This CDR3 reads CASSYSRDRAYEQYF. The CDR3 DNA reads as TGTGCCAGCAGTTACTCGAGGGACAGGGCCTACGAGCAGTACTTC.

The chain combines TRBV28 with TRBJ1-2, with D possibly being TRBD1 (6 bases). V lost 3 bases, J lost 8 bases, and 16 bases lay in between. The CDR3 totals 14 residues. Germline-derived CDR1 and CDR2 are MDHEN and SYDVKM. Here the CDR3 reads CASSFPSGGRGYTF. As DNA, the CDR3 is TGTGCCAGCAGTTTCCCTTCGGGGGGGCGAGGCTACACCTTC.

CDR3 protein: CASTSGGAYEQYF. The CDR3 DNA reads TGTGCCAGCACTTCGGGGGGCGCCTACGAGCAGTACTTC. V and J are TRBV28 and TRBJ2-7; D may be TRBD2 (7 bases). Germline V lookup: CDR1 MDHEN, CDR2 SYDVKM. CDR3 length: 13 residues. Between the trimmed V and J ends, which lost 7 bases and 2 bases, there was a span of 12 bases. The entire variable domain, with the rest obtained from reference TRBV28 and TRBJ2-7, is as follows: DVKVTQSSRYLVKRTGEKVFLECVQDMDHENMFWYRQDPGLGLRLIYFSYDVKMKEKGDIPEGYSVSREKKERFSLILESASTNQTSMYLCASTSGGAYEQYFGPGTRLTVT.

This clone came up a few times. This sequence joins TRBV19 and TRBJ2-5, with 8 bases matching TRBD1. Germline V gives CDR1 LNHDA, CDR2 SQIVND (reference sequence). Trimming at V came to 6 bases and at J to 10 bases, leaving 13 bases not matched to a gene. This CDR3 is 14 amino acids long. The CDR3: CASSPGGPKVGQYF. CDR3 in DNA: TGTGCCAGTAGCCCAGGGGGCCCGAAGGTGGGCCAGTACTTC.

The rearrangement uses TRBV6-6 and TRBJ2-7; maybe TRBD1 (5 bases). The V end lost 5 bases, the J end lost 0 bases, and 17 bases lay between the germline ends. This CDR3 region has 16 residues. Germline V gives CDR1 MNHNY, CDR2 SVGAGI (reference sequence). The CDR3 reads CASSQGPPLPSYEQYF. CDR3 in DNA: TGTGCCAGCAGTCAGGGCCCCCCGCTACCCTCCTACGAGCAGTACTTC.

The V gene is TRBV5-1, the J gene TRBJ1-1, with D possibly being TRBD1 (6 bases). V was pared by 0 bases and J by 2 bases, with 8 bases between. The CDR3 loop spans 14 amino acids. Germline V gene data show CDR1 as SGHRS and CDR2 as YFSETQ. The CDR3 bases are TGCGCCAGCAGCTTGGGGACAGTAAACACTGAAGCTTTCTTT. Translation gives CASSLGTVNTEAFF.

This chain joins TRBV19 and TRBJ2-2; TRBD2 aligns across 8 bases. There are 15 residues in the CDR3. V was pared by 5 bases and J by 4 bases, with 6 bases of the junction left unmatched. CDR1 LNHDA and CDR2 SQIVND come from the germline V gene (reference sequence). The CDR3 DNA is TGTGCCAGTAGTCAACCGGGGGGGCCCACCGGGGAGCTGTTTTTT. Translation: CASSQPGGPTGELFF.

The V gene is TRBV30, the J gene TRBJ1-6; 9 positions agree with TRBD1. V dropped 1 base and J dropped 10; count of bases not matched to a gene: 8. This CDR3 is 15 amino acids long. Germline V gives CDR1 GTSNPN, CDR2 SVGIG (reference sequence). The CDR3 DNA is TGTGCCTGGAGTGCCCCCGGGACAGGGAGATCACCCCTCCACTTT. This codes for CAWSAPGTGRSPLHF.

This clone has just a few counts. The chain employs TRBV7-2 and TRBJ2-5; 8 nucleotides match TRBD2. Per the germline V gene, CDR1 is SGHTA and CDR2 is FQGNSA. The V segment lost 2 bases and the J segment 5 bases; nucleotides outside the gene matches: 4. The CDR3 has 14 residues. Written as DNA, the CDR3 is TGTGCCAGCAGCTTAAACGGGGGGGCGGAGACCCAGTACTTC. Translated, it gives CASSLNGGAETQYF.

This clone was observed once. This sequence joins TRBV5-1 and TRBJ2-3; 7 bases line up with TRBD1. Trimming cost V 0 bases and J 2 bases; bases outside gene matches: 0. The germline gives CDR1 SGHRS, CDR2 YFSETQ. This CDR3 comprises 14 residues. The CDR3 is CASSLEGATDTQYF. The CDR3 DNA reads TGCGCCAGCAGCTTGGAGGGGGCCACAGATACGCAGTATTTT.

The J gene is TRBJ1-2, the V gene TRBV6-1, with a possible D match to TRBD1 (6 bases). This CDR3 is built from 14 residues. The V end lost 1 base, the J end lost 6 bases, and 12 bases lay between the germline ends. CDR1 and CDR2 from the germline V gene are MNHNS and SASEGT. For the CDR3, the DNA is TGTGCCAGCAGTGAAGAGGGGGGGCTCCATGGCTACACCTTC. It encodes CASSEEGGLHGYTF.

V and J are TRBV7-9 and TRBJ1-4; D unresolved. The CDR3 sequence is 16 residues long. CDR1 and CDR2 (germline): SEHNR, FQNEAQ (reference sequence). With 2 bases removed from V and 0 bases from J, the gap between germline ends came to 10 bases. The CDR3, as DNA: TGTGCCAGCAGCTTACTCAACGCAGCAACTAATGAAAAACTGTTTTTT. Encoded protein: CASSLLNAATNEKLFF. The full variable domain, in which reference TRBV7-9 and TRBJ1-4 provide the parts outside the CDR3, is DTGVSQNPRHKITKRGQNVTFRCDPISEHNRLYWYRQTLGQGPEFLTYFQNEAQLEKSRLLSDRFSAERPKGSFSTLEIQRTEQGDSAMYLCASSLLNAATNEKLFFGSGTQLSVL.

The chain couples TRBV19 to TRBJ1-2; possibly TRBD1 for D (6 bases). The ends were cut back, 3 bases at V and 2 bases at J, with 10 bases in the middle. In germline, CDR1 is LNHDA, CDR2 SQIVND (reference sequence). This CDR3 has 14 residues. CDR3 in amino acids: CASSMTGPNYGYTF. The DNA of the CDR3 is TGTGCCAGTAGTATGACAGGTCCCAACTATGGCTACACCTTC.

The V gene is TRBV27, the J gene TRBJ1-2, with TRBD1 as a possible D gene (6 bases). This CDR3 has 14 residues. V lost 4 bases, J lost 6 bases, and 15 bases lay in between. Germline V CDR1 and CDR2: MNHEY, SMNVEV (reference sequence). Here the CDR3 reads CASSSRTGRDGYTF. The CDR3 DNA sequence: TGTGCCAGCAGTTCCAGAACAGGGCGGGATGGCTACACCTTC.

The chain couples TRBV19 to TRBJ2-7, with 7 nucleotides matching TRBD1. This CDR3 has 15 residues. V lost 3 bases and J lost 2; bases outside the gene matches: 7. Germline assignment: CDR1 LNHDA and CDR2 SQIVND (reference sequence). This CDR3 is CASSMPDRPAYEQYF. Written as DNA, the CDR3 is TGTGCCAGTAGTATGCCGGACAGGCCAGCCTACGAGCAGTACTTC.

J is TRBJ1-1 and V is TRBV7-9, with D perhaps TRBD1 (5 bases). Trimming took off 8 bases at V and 5 bases at J, with 9 bases between the two ends. The CDR3 contains 11 residues. Looked up from germline, CDR1 is SEHNR and CDR2 is FQNEAQ (reference sequence). The CDR3 region is CASGGGTEAFF. The CDR3 DNA sequence: TGTGCCAGCGGGGGGGGGACTGAAGCTTTCTTT.